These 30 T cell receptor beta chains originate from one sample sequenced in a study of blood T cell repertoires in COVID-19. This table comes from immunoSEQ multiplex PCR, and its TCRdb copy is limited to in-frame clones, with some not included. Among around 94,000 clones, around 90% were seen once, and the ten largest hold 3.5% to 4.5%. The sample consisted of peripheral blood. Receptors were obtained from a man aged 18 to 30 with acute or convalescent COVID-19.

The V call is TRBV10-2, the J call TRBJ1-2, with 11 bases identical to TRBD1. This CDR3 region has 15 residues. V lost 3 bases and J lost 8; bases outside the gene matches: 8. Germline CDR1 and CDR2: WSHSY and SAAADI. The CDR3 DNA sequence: TGCGCCAGCAGTGACGAGGACAGGGGGCTGACGGGCTACACCTTC. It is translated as CASSDEDRGLTGYTF.

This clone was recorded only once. The CDR3 sequence is CSVMGQGERVYGYTF. The CDR3 nucleotides are TGCAGCGTCATGGGACAGGGGGAGAGGGTTTATGGCTACACCTTC. V and J are TRBV29-1 and TRBJ1-2; 11 nucleotides match TRBD1. Trimming cost V 6 bases and J 5 bases; bases outside gene matches: 11. CDR3 size: 15 residues. Germline CDR1 is SQVTM and CDR2 is ANQGSEA.

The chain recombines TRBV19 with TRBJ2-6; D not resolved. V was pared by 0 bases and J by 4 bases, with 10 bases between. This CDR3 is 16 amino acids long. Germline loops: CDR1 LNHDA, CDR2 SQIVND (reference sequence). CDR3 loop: CASSIDLTSGANVLTF. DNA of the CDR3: TGTGCCAGTAGTATAGATTTGACATCCGGGGCCAACGTCCTGACTTTC.

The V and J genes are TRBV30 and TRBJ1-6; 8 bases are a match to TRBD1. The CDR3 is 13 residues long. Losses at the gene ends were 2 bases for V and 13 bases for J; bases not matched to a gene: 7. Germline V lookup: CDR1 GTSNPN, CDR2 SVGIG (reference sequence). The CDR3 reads CAWSKETGDPLHF. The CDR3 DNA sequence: TGTGCCTGGAGTAAGGAGACAGGGGACCCCCTCCACTTT.

This CDR3 reads CASRYTGPSNEKLFF. The CDR3 nucleotides read TGTGCCAGCAGGTATACAGGGCCGAGTAATGAAAAACTGTTTTTT. The chain links TRBV27 to TRBJ1-4, with a weak D call TRBD1 (6 bases). The V gene's germline CDR1 is MNHEY and CDR2 SMNVEV (reference sequence). The ends were cut back, 6 bases at V and 4 bases at J, with 15 bases in the middle. The CDR3 totals 15 residues.

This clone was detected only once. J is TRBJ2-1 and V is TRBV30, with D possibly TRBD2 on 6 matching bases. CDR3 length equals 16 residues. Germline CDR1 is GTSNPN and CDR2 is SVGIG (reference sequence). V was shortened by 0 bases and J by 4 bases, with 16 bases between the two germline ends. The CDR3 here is CAWSVKFPAGYNEQFF. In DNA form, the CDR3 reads TGTGCCTGGAGTGTTAAGTTCCCGGCGGGGTACAATGAGCAGTTCTTC.

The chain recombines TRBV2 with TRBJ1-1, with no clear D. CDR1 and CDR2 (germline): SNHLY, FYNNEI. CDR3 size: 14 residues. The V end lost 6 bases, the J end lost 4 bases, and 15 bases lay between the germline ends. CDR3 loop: CASSPTELGTEAFF. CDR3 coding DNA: TGTGCCAGCAGCCCAACAGAGCTTGGCACTGAAGCTTTCTTT.

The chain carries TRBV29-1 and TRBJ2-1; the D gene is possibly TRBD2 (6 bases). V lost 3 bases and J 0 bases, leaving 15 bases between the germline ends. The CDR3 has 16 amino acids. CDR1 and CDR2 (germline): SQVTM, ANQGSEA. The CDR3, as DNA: TGCAGCGTTGAGGGGGGAGTAGCGGTCTCCTACAATGAGCAGTTCTTC. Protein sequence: CSVEGGVAVSYNEQFF.

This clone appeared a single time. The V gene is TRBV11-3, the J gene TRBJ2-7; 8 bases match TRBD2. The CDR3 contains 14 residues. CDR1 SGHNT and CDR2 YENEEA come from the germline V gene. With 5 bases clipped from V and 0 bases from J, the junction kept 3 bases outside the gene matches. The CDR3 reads CASSPSGSSYEQYF. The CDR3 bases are TGTGCCAGCAGCCCCAGCGGGAGCTCCTACGAGCAGTACTTC.

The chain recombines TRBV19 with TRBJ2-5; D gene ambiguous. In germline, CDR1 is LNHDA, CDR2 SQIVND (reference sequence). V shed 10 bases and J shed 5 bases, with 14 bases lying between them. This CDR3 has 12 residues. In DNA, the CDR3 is TGTGCCACCCGAGATTCCCCGGAGACCCAGTACTTC. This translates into CATRDSPETQYF.

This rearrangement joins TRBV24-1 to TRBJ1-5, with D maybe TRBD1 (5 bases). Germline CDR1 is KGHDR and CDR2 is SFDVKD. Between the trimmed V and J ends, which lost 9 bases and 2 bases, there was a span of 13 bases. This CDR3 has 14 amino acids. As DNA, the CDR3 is TGTGCCACCGGAGGGGAGAGGGGCAATCAGCCCCAGCATTTT. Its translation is CATGGERGNQPQHF.

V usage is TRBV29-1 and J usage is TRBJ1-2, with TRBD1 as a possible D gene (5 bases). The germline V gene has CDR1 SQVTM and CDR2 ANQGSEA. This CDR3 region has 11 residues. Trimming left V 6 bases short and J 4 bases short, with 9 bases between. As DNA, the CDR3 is TGCAGCGTGACAGATTCCTATGGCTACACCTTC. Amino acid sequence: CSVTDSYGYTF.

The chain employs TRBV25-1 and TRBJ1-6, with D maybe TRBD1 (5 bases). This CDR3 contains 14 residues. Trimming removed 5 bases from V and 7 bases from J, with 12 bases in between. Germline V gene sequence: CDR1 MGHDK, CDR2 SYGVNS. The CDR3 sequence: CASSPGLRNSPLHF. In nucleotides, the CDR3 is TGTGCCAGCAGTCCGGGACTACGGAATTCACCCCTCCACTTT.

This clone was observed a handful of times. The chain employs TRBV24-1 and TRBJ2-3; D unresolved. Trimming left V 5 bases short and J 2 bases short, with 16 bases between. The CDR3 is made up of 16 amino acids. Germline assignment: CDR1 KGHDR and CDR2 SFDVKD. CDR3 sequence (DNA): TGTGCCACCAGTGGTATTGGCTTCAACATCACAGATACGCAGTATTTT. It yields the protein CATSGIGFNITDTQYF.

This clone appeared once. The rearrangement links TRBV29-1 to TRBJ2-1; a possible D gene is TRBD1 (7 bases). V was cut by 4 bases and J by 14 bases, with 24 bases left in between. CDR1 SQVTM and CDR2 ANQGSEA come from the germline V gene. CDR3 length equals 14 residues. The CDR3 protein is CSVGQGGMGGREFF. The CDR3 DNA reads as TGCAGCGTTGGACAGGGAGGTATGGGAGGTAGGGAGTTCTTC.

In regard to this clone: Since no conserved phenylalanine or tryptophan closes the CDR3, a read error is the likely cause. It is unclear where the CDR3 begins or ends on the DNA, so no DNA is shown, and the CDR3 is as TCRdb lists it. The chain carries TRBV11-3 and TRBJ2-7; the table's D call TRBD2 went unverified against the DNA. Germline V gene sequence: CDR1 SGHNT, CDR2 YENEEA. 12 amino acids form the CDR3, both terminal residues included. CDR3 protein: CASSSGVGNSGS.

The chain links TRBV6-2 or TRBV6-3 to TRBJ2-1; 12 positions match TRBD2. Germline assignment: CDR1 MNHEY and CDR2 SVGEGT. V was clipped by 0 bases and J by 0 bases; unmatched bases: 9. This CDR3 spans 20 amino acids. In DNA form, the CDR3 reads TGTGCCAGCAGTTACTCCTGGACTAGCGGGACCCAAAGCTCCTACAATGAGCAGTTCTTC. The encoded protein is CASSYSWTSGTQSSYNEQFF.

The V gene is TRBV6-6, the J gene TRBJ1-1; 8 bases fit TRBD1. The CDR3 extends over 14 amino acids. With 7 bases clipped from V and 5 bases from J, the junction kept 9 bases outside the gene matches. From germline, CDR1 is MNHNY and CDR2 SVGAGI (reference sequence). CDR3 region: CASILTGGRTEAFF. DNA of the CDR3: TGTGCCAGCATCCTAACAGGGGGTAGGACTGAAGCTTTCTTT.

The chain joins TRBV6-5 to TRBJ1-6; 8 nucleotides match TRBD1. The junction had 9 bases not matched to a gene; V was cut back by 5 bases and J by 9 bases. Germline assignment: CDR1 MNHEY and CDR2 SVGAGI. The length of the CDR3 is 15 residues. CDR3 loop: CASSPRTGISSPLHF. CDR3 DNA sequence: TGTGCCAGCAGTCCGCGGACAGGGATCAGTTCACCCCTCCACTTT.

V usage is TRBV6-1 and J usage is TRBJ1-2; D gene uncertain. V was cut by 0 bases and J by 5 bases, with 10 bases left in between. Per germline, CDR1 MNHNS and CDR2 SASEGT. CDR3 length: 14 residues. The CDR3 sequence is CASSEAYMIYGYTF. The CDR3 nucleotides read TGTGCCAGCAGTGAAGCCTATATGATATATGGCTACACCTTC.

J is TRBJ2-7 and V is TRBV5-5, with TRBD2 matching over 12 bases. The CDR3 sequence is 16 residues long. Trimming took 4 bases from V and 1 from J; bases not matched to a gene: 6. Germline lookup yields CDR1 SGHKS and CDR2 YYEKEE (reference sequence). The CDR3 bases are TGTGCCAGCAGCATCGGACTAGCGGGATCTTCCTACGAGCAGTACTTC. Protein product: CASSIGLAGSSYEQYF.

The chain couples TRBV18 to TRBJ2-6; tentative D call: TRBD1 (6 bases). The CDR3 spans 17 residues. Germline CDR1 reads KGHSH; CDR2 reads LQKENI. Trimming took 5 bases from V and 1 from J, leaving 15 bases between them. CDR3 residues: CASSRTLQGSGANVLTF. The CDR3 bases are TGTGCCAGCTCAAGAACCCTACAGGGATCTGGGGCCAACGTCCTGACTTTC.

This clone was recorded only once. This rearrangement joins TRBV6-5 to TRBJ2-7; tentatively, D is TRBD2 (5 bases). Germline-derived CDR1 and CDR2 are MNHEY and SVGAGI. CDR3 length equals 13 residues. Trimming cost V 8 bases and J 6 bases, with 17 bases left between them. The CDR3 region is CASRERRVAEQYF. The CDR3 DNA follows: TGTGCCAGCCGGGAACGGCGGGTAGCCGAGCAGTACTTC.

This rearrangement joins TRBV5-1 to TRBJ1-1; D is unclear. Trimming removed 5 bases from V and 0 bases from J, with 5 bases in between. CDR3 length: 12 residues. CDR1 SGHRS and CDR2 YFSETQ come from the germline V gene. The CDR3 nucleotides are TGCGCCAGCAGACACCTGAACACTGAAGCTTTCTTT. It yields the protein CASRHLNTEAFF.

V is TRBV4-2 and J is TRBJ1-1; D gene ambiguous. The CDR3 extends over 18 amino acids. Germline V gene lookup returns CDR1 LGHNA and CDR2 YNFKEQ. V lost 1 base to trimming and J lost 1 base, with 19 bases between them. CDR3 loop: CASSQAGRDSTPNTEAFF. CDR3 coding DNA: TGTGCCAGCAGCCAAGCTGGGCGGGATTCAACGCCGAACACTGAAGCTTTCTTT.

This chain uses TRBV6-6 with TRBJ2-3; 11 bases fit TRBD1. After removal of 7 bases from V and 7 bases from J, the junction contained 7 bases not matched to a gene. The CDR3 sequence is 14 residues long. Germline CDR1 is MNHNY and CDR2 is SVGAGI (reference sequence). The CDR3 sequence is CASNPGQGGNTQYF. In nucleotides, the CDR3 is TGTGCCAGCAATCCGGGACAGGGGGGAAATACGCAGTATTTT.

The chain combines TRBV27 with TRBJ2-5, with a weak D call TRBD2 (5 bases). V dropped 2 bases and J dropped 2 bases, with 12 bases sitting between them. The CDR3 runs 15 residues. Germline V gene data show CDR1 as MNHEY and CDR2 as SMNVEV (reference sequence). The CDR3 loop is CASSLTGRPQETQYF. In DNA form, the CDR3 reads TGTGCCAGCAGTTTAACGGGAAGACCTCAAGAGACCCAGTACTTC.

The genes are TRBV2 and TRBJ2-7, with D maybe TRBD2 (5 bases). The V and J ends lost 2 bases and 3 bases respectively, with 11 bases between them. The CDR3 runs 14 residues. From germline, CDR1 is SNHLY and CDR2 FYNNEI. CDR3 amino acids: CASSESGIYYEQYF. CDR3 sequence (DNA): TGTGCCAGCAGTGAATCGGGGATATACTACGAGCAGTACTTC.

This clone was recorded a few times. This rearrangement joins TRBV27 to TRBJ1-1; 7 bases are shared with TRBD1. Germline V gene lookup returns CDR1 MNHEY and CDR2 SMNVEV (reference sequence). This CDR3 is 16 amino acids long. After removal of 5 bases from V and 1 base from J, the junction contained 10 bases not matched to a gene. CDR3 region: CASSLYSGGGNTEAFF. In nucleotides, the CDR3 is TGTGCCAGCAGTCTGTACTCAGGGGGTGGGAACACTGAAGCTTTCTTT.

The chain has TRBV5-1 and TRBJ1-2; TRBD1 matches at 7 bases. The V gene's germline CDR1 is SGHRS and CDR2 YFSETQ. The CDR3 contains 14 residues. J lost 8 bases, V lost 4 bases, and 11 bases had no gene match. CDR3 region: CASSQKPTGEGYTF. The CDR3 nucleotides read TGCGCCAGCAGCCAAAAACCTACAGGGGAAGGCTACACCTTC.